This T cell receptor beta chain appears in the sequencing data of a study of cytomegalovirus exposure and HLA in healthy donors. The study's findings and limits: Specific recognition of CMV antigens was confirmed in vitro for a few chains (all CMV-associated). An apparent linkage of common viral pathogens to several of the most significant clusters emerged in a later analysis.

Per the germline V gene, CDR1 is SGDLS and CDR2 is YYNGEE. The CDR3 loop spans 16 amino acids. V was clipped by 4 bases and J by 6 bases; unmatched bases: 8. With regard to this clone: Its specificity is not known.

60 Vbeta and 13 Jbeta primers were used in PCR. Sequencing was performed with immunoSEQ multiplex PCR; in TCRdb, only in-frame clones are kept and a portion is missing. The data hold tens of thousands of clones, with approximately 63% observed a single time. The TCR comes from a young woman in good health and CMV-seronegative. The specimen sequenced was PBMCs. The chain carries TRBV9 and TRBJ2-7; 15 bases agree with TRBD2. This CDR3 is CASSLGLAGGPGEQYF. In DNA form, the CDR3 reads TGTGCCAGCAGCCTCGGACTAGCGGGAGGGCCTGGCGAGCAGTACTTC.